What follows are 8 T cell receptor beta chains derived from one specimen sequenced in a study of T-cell memory formation after mild COVID-19. TCRdb analysed the 5' RACE reads with MiXCR anew, one entry per CDR3 protein. Of hundreds of thousands of distinct CDR3 sequences in the sample, around a quarter were seen once. The sample comprised PBMCs or a T cell subset sorted from them (not recorded which). The source of these receptors is an adult woman who had mild COVID-19 (a few samples of this study predate the infection). Cell type and time point are not known.

This rearrangement joins TRBV5-4 to TRBJ2-5, with 12 bases that match TRBD2. Unmatched junction bases numbered 4, after V lost 4 bases and J lost 3 bases. This CDR3 contains 15 residues. Per the germline V gene, CDR1 is SGHNT and CDR2 is YYREEE (reference sequence). In nucleotides, the CDR3 is TGTGCCAGCAGCCCCCGGACTAGCGGGAAAGAGACCCAGTACTTC. Protein: CASSPRTSGKETQYF.

The chain carries TRBV4-2 and TRBJ2-2; D ambiguous. CDR3 length equals 17 residues. Germline assignment: CDR1 LGHNA and CDR2 YNFKEQ. V was clipped by 3 bases and J by 4 bases, with 18 bases between them. The CDR3 DNA reads TGTGCCAGCAGCCAGCGACTCGCTACCCCGAGCACCGGGGAGCTGTTTTTT. Translated: CASSQRLATPSTGELFF.

This clonotype was counted only a few times. CDR3 loop: CASSHSSDTQYF. CDR3 DNA sequence: TGTGCCAGCAGCCACTCCTCAGATACGCAGTATTTT. The chain uses TRBV7-9 and TRBJ2-3; D not resolved. CDR1 is SEHNR, CDR2 FQNEAQ, per germline (reference sequence). The CDR3 runs to 12 residues. Trimming cost V 5 bases and J 4 bases, with 7 bases left between them.

V usage is TRBV9 and J usage is TRBJ1-2; D is undetermined. Per germline, CDR1 SGDLS and CDR2 YYNGEE. There are 11 residues in the CDR3. V lost 3 bases to trimming and J lost 8 bases, with 8 bases between them. The CDR3 nucleotides read TGTGCCAGCAGCGGCGACGAGGGCTACACCTTC. Translation: CASSGDEGYTF.

The chain combines TRBV2 with TRBJ1-5, with no clear D. The V gene lost 0 bases and the J gene lost 2 bases, with 8 bases spanning the gap. The CDR3 sequence is 15 residues long. CDR1 and CDR2 from the germline V gene are SNHLY and FYNNEI. The CDR3 sequence: CASSEAIRGNQPQHF. The DNA for the CDR3 is TGTGCCAGCAGTGAAGCAATCCGGGGCAATCAGCCCCAGCATTTT.

The rearrangement uses TRBV7-3 and TRBJ2-7; TRBD2 might be the D (7 bases). Germline V lookup: CDR1 SGHTA, CDR2 FQGTGA. V was clipped by 1 base and J by 5 bases, with 15 bases between them. This CDR3 spans 15 amino acids. CDR3 region: CASSLSGGGMNEQYF. The CDR3 region has the DNA TGTGCCAGCAGCTTAAGCGGGGGCGGGATGAACGAGCAGTACTTC.

The chain joins TRBV7-9 to TRBJ1-1; 7 bases line up with TRBD1. The length of the CDR3 is 15 residues. V shed 1 base and J 1 base; nucleotides not matched to a gene: 3. Per the germline V gene, CDR1 is SEHNR and CDR2 is FQNEAQ (reference sequence). The CDR3 sequence: CASSLDPGGNTEAFF. For the CDR3, the DNA is TGTGCCAGCAGCTTAGATCCAGGGGGGAACACTGAAGCTTTCTTT.

This clonotype turned up a few times. The V and J genes are TRBV12-3 or TRBV12-4 and TRBJ1-1; 10 bases match TRBD1. This CDR3 comprises 14 residues. V was pared by 2 bases and J by 6 bases, with 3 bases of the junction left unmatched. Written as DNA, the CDR3 is TGTGCCAGCAGTTTACGACAGGGGGCGGCTGAAGCTTTCTTT. Translated: CASSLRQGAAEAFF.